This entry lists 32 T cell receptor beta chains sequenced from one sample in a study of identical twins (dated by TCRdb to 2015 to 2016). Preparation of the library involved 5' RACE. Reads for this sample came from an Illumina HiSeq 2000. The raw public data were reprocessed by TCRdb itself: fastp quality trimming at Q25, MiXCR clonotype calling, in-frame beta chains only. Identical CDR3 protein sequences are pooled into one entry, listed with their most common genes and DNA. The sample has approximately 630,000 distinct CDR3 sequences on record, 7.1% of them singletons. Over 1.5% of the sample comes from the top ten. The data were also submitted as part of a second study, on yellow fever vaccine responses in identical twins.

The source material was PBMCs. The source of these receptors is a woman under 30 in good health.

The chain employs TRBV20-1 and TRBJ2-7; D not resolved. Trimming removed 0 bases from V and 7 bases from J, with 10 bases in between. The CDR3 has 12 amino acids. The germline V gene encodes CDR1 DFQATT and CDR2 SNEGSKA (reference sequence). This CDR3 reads CSAREPNSEQYF. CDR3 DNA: TGCAGTGCTAGAGAGCCGAACTCTGAGCAGTACTTC.

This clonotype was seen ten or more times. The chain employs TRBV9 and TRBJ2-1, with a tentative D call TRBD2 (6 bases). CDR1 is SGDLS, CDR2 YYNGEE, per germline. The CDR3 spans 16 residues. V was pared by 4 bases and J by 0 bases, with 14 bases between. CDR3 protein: CASSTGLPISYNEQFF. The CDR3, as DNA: TGTGCCAGCAGCACGGGACTCCCTATCTCCTACAATGAGCAGTTCTTC.

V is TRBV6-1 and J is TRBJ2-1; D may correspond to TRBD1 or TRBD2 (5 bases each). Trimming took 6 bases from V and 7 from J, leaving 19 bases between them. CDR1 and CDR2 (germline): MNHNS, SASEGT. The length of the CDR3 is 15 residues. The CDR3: CASSFRDATLNEQFF. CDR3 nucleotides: TGTGCCAGCAGCTTCCGGGACGCCACTCTTAATGAGCAGTTCTTC.

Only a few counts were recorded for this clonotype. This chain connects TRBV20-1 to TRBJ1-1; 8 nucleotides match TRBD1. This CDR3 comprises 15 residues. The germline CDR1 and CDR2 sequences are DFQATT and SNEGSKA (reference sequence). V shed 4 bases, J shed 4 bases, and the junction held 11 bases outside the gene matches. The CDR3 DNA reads TGCAGTGCTATGCCCGGGACAGGTGGCGGCACTGAAGCTTTCTTT. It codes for CSAMPGTGGGTEAFF.

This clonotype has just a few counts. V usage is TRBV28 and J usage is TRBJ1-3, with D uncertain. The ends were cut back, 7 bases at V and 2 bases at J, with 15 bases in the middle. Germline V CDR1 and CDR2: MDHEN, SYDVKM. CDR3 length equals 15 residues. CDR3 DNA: TGTGCCAGCACCACAAGAACACTAACTGGAAACACCATATATTTT. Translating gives CASTTRTLTGNTIYF.

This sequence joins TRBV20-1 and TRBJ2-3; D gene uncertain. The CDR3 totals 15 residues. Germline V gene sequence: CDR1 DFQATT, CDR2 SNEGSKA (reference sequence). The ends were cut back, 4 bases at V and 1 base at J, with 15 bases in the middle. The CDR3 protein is CSATSFQEGTDTQYF. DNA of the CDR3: TGCAGTGCTACATCCTTCCAAGAGGGCACAGATACGCAGTATTTT.

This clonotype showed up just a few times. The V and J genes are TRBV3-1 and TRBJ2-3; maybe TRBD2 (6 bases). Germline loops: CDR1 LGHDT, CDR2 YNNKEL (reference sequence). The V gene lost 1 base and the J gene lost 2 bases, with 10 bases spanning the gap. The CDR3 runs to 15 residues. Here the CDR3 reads CASSQASDYTDTQYF. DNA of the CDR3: TGTGCCAGCAGCCAAGCTAGCGATTACACAGATACGCAGTATTTT.

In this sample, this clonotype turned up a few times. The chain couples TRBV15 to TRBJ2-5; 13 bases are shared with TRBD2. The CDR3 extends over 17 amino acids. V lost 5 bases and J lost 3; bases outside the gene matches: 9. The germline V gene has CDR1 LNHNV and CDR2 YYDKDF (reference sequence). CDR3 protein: CATSRGSGTSGEETQYF. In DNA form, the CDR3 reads TGTGCCACCAGCCGCGGCTCGGGGACTAGCGGGGAAGAGACCCAGTACTTC. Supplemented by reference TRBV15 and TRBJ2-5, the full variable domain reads DAMVIQNPRYQVTQFGKPVTLSCSQTLNHNVMYWYQQKSSQAPKLLFHYYDKDFNNEADTPDNFQSRRPNTSFCFLDIRSPGLGDTAMYLCATSRGSGTSGEETQYFGPGTRLLVL.

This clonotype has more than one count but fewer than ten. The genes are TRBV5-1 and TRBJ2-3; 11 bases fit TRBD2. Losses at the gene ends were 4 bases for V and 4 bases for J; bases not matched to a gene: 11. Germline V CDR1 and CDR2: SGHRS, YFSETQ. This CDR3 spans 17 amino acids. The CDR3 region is CASSPKTSGIVADTQYF. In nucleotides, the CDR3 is TGCGCCAGCAGCCCCAAGACTAGCGGGATTGTGGCAGATACGCAGTATTTT.

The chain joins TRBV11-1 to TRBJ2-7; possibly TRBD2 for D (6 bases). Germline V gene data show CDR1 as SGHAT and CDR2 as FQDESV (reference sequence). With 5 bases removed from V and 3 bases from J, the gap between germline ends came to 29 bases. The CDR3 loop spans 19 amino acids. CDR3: CASSPWDSGATLPIYEQYF. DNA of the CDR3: TGTGCCAGCAGCCCGTGGGATAGCGGCGCGACTCTTCCTATCTACGAGCAGTACTTC. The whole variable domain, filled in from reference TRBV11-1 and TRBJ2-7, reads EAEVAQSPRYKITEKSQAVAFWCDPISGHATLYWYRQILGQGPELLVQFQDESVVDDSQLPKDRFSAERLKGVDSTLKIQPAELGDSAMYLCASSPWDSGATLPIYEQYFGPGTRLTVT.

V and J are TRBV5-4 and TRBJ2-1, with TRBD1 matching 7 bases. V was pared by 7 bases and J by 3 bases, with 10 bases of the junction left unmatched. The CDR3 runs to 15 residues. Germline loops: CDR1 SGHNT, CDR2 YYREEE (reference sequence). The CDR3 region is CASAAGTENYNEQFF. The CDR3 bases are TGTGCCAGCGCCGCCGGGACAGAGAACTACAATGAGCAGTTCTTC. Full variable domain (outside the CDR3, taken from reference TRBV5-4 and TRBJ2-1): ETGVTQSPTHLIKTRGQQVTLRCSSQSGHNTVSWYQQALGQGPQFIFQYYREEENGRGNFPPRFSGLQFPNYSSELNVNALELDDSALYLCASAAGTENYNEQFFGPGTRLTVL.

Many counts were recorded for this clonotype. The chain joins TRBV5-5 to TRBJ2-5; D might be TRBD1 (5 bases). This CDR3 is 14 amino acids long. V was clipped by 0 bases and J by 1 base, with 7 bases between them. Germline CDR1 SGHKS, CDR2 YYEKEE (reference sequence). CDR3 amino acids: CASSLGQFQETQYF. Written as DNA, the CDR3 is TGTGCCAGCAGCTTGGGACAGTTCCAAGAGACCCAGTACTTC.

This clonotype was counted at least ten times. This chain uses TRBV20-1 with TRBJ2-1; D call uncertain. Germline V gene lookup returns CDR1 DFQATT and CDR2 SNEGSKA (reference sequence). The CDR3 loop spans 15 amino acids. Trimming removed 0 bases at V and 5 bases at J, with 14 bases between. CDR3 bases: TGCAGTGCTAGAGATTTCAGGCGGAGCGACAATGAGCAGTTCTTC. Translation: CSARDFRRSDNEQFF.

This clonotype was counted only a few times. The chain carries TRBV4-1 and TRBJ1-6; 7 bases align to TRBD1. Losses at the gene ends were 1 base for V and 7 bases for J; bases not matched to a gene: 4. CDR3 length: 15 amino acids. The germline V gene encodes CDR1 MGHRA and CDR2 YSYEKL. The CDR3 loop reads CASSQAGQANSPLHF. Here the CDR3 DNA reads TGCGCCAGCAGCCAAGCAGGACAGGCAAATTCACCCCTCCACTTT.

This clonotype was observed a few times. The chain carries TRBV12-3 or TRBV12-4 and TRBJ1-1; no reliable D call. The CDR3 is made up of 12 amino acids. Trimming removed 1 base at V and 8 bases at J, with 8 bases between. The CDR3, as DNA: TGTGCCAGCAGTTTAGGTGGTGGGGAAGCTTTCTTT. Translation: CASSLGGGEAFF.

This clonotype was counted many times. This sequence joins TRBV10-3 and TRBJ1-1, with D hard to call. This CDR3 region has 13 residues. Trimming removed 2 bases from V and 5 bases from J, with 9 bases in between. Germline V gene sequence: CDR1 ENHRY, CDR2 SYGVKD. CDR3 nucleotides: TGTGCCATCAGTGAGGAGACTCGGACTGAAGCTTTCTTT. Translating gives CAISEETRTEAFF.

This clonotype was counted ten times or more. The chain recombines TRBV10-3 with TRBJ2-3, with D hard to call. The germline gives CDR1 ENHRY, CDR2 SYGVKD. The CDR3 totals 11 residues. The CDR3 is CASFGADTQYF. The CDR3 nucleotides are TGTGCATCCTTCGGCGCAGATACGCAGTATTTT.

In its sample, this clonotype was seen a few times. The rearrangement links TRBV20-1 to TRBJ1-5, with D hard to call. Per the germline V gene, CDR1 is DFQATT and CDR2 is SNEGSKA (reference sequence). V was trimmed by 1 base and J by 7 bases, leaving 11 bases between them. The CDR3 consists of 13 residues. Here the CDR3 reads CSARGAREQPQHF. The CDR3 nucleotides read TGCAGTGCTAGAGGGGCGAGGGAACAGCCCCAGCATTTT.

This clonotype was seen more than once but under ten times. Written as DNA, the CDR3 is TGTGCTAGTGGTGGGCGCCATAGCTCCTACGAGCAGTACTTC. Amino acids: CASGGRHSSYEQYF. V usage is TRBV12-5 and J usage is TRBJ2-7; D not resolved. Germline CDR1 is LGHNT and CDR2 is FRNRAP. Between the trimmed V and J ends, which lost 5 bases and 0 bases, there was a span of 11 bases. The length of the CDR3 is 14 residues. Full variable domain (missing parts from reference TRBV12-5 and TRBJ2-7): DARVTQTPRHKVTEMGQEVTMRCQPILGHNTVFWYRQTMMQGLELLAYFRNRAPLDDSGMPKDRFSAEMPDATLATLKIQPSEPRDSAVYFCASGGRHSSYEQYFGPGTRLTVT.

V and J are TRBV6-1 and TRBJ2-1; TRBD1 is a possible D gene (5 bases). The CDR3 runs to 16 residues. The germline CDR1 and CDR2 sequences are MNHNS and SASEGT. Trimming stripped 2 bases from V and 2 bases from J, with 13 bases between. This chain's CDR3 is CASSELYRSTYNEQFF. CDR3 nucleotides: TGTGCCAGCAGTGAACTCTACAGGAGTACCTACAATGAGCAGTTCTTC.

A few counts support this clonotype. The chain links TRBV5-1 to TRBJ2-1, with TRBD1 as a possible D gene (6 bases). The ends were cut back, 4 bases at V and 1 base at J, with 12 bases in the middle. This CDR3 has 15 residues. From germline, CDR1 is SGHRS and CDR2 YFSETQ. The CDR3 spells CASSPVDSSYNEQFF. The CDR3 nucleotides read TGCGCCAGCAGCCCAGTGGACAGTTCCTACAATGAGCAGTTCTTC. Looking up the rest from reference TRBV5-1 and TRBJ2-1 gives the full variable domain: KAGVTQTPRYLIKTRGQQVTLSCSPISGHRSVSWYQQTPGQGLQFLFEYFSETQRNKGNFPGRFSGRQFSNSRSEMNVSTLELGDSALYLCASSPVDSSYNEQFFGPGTRLTVL.

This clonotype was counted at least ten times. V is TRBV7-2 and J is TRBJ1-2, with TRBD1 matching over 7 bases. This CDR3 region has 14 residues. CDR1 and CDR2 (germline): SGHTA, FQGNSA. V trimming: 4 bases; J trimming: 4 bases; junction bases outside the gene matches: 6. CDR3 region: CASSSEPGGYGYTF. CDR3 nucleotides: TGTGCCAGCAGCTCCGAGCCAGGGGGCTATGGCTACACCTTC.

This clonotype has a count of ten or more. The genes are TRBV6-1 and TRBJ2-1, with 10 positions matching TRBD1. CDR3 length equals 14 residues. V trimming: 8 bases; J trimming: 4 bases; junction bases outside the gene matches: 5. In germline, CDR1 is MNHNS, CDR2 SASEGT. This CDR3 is CASLKGQGYNEQFF. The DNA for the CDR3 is TGTGCCAGCCTAAAGGGACAGGGGTACAATGAGCAGTTCTTC.

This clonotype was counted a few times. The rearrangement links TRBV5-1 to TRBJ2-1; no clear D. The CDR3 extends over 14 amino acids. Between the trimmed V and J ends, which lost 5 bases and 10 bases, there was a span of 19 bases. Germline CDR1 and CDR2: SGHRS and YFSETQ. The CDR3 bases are TGCGCCAGCAGTTGGCAAGGGTTAGTGGGAGAGCAGTTCTTC. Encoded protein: CASSWQGLVGEQFF. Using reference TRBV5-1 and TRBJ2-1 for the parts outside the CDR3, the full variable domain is KAGVTQTPRYLIKTRGQQVTLSCSPISGHRSVSWYQQTPGQGLQFLFEYFSETQRNKGNFPGRFSGRQFSNSRSEMNVSTLELGDSALYLCASSWQGLVGEQFFGPGTRLTVL.

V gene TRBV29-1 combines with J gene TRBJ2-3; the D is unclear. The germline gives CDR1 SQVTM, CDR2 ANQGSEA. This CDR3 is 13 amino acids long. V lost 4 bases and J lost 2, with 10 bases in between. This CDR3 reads CSVAGRTTDTQYF. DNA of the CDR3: TGCAGCGTTGCGGGCAGGACCACAGATACGCAGTATTTT.

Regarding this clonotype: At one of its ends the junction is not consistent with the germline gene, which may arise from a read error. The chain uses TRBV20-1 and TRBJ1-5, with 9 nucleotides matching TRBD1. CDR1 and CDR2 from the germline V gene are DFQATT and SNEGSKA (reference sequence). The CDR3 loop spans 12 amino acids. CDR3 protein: CSARDRADQGNF. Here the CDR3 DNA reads TGCAGTGCTCGGGACAGGGCCGATCAGGGGAATTTT.

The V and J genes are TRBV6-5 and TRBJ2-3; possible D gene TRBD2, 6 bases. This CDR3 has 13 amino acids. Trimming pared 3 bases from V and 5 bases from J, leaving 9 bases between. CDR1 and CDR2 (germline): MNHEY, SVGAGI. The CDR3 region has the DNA TGTGCCAGCAGTTATCGGCGGGGAGATACGCAGTATTTT. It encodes CASSYRRGDTQYF.

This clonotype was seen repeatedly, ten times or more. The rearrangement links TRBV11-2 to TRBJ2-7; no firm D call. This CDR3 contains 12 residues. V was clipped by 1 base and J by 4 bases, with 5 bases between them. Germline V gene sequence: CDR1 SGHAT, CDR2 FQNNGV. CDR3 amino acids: CASSLGQYEQYV. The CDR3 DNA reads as TGTGCCAGCAGCTTAGGGCAATACGAGCAGTACGTC.

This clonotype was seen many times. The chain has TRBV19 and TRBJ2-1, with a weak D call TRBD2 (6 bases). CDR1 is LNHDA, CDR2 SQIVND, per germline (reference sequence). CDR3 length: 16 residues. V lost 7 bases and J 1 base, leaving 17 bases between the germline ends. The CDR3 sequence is CASTPGTPYSYNEQFF. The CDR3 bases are TGTGCCAGTACTCCCGGGACTCCATATTCCTACAATGAGCAGTTCTTC.

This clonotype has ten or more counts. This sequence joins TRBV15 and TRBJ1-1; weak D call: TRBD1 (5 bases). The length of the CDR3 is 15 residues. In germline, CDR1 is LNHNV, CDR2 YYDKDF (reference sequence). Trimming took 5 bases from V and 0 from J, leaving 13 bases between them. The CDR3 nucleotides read TGTGCCACCAGCCCACAGAAACAGGTGAACACTGAAGCTTTCTTT. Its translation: CATSPQKQVNTEAFF.

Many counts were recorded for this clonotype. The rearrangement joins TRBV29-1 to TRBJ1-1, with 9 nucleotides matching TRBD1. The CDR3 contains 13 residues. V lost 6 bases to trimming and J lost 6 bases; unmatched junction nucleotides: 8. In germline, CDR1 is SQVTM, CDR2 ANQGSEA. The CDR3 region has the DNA TGCAGCGTGGCAGGACAGGGGTTCCCTGAAGCTTTCTTT. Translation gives CSVAGQGFPEAFF.

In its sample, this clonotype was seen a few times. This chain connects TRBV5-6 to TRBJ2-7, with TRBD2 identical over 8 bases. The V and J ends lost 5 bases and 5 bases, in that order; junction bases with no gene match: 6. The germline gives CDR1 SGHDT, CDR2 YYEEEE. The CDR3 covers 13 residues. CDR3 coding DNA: TGTGCCAGCAGTTCGGGGGGGGAGAACGAGCAGTACTTC. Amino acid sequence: CASSSGGENEQYF.